Each of the 28 T cell receptor beta chains below was sequenced from the same sample in a study of blood T cell repertoires in COVID-19. Only in-frame clones appear in the TCRdb table, and some are missing; sequencing was by immunoSEQ multiplex PCR. The sample includes 110,000 to 150,000 clones, 65% to 85% of them seen just once. The sequenced sample consisted of peripheral blood. Receptors were obtained from a woman in her forties or fifties with acute or convalescent COVID-19.

The chain combines TRBV20-1 with TRBJ2-7; perhaps TRBD2 as D (5 bases). V dropped 5 bases and J dropped 4 bases, with 9 bases sitting between them. The CDR3 is 11 residues long. Germline assignment: CDR1 DFQATT and CDR2 SNEGSKA (reference sequence). The CDR3, as DNA: TGCAGTGCTGCTGGCGGGTACGAGCAGTACTTC. This encodes CSAAGGYEQYF.

V usage is TRBV12-3 or TRBV12-4 and J usage is TRBJ1-2; D may be TRBD1 (5 bases). V was trimmed by 1 base and J by 10 bases, leaving 10 bases between them. The CDR3 contains 12 residues. The chain's CDR3 is CASSLGPGNYTF. In nucleotides, the CDR3 is TGTGCCAGCAGTTTAGGCCCAGGGAACTACACCTTC.

The V and J genes are TRBV3-1 (or the pseudogene TRBV3-2) and TRBJ1-1; tentatively, D is TRBD1 (5 bases). The germline V and J ends were trimmed by 0 bases and 6 bases, with 14 bases remaining between them. Germline V gene lookup returns CDR1 LGHDT and CDR2 YNNKEL (reference sequence). This CDR3 has 15 amino acids. CDR3 residues: CASSQEQGDGSEAFF. CDR3 coding DNA: TGTGCCAGCAGCCAAGAGCAGGGCGACGGGTCTGAAGCTTTCTTT.

CDR3 DNA sequence: TGTGCCAGCAGCCCACGGAGAGGGACAGGGCCTGAAAAACTGTTTTTT. Translation: CASSPRRGTGPEKLFF. The chain links TRBV3-1 (or the pseudogene TRBV3-2) to TRBJ1-4; TRBD1 matches at 9 bases. Germline CDR1 and CDR2: LGHDT and YNNKEL (reference sequence). This CDR3 has 16 amino acids. The V gene end was trimmed by 4 bases and the J gene end by 7 bases; junction bases not matched to a gene: 10.

DNA for the CDR3: TGTGCCAGCAGCCGGGACCCGACAGGCCACTATGGCTACACCTTC. It yields the protein CASSRDPTGHYGYTF. The chain carries TRBV7-9 and TRBJ1-2, with D possibly matching TRBD1 (6 bases). Per the germline V gene, CDR1 is SEHNR and CDR2 is FQNEAQ (reference sequence). The CDR3 is 15 residues long. V was trimmed by 5 bases and J by 3 bases, leaving 16 bases between them.

The chain couples TRBV6-5 to TRBJ2-7; a possible D gene is TRBD2 (6 bases). Germline CDR1 is MNHEY and CDR2 is SVGAGI. V was cut by 2 bases and J by 6 bases, with 14 bases left in between. The CDR3 sequence is 14 residues long. Written as DNA, the CDR3 is TGTGCCAGCAGTTACCGGGGGACGGCCTCCGAGCAGTACTTC. It is translated as CASSYRGTASEQYF.

The chain combines TRBV12-3 or TRBV12-4 with TRBJ2-3; no definite D call. V was trimmed by 8 bases and J by 6 bases, leaving 15 bases between them. The CDR3 has 13 residues. CDR3 sequence (DNA): TGTGCCAGCGGAGACGGCAATGGGGATACGCAGTATTTT. The encoded protein is CASGDGNGDTQYF.

This clone showed up just a few times. The chain links TRBV6-2 or TRBV6-3 to TRBJ2-7; D remains unclear. Germline CDR1 MNHEY, CDR2 SVGEGT. The V end was cut by 5 bases, the J end by 6 bases, with 11 bases between. The CDR3 sequence is 12 residues long. The CDR3 DNA follows: TGTGCCAGCAGTCCCTCGTTCCGCGAGCAGTACTTC. This codes for CASSPSFREQYF.

This sequence joins TRBV5-1 and TRBJ1-3; D gene uncertain. Between the trimmed V and J ends, which lost 1 base and 0 bases, there was a span of 8 bases. This CDR3 has 15 residues. CDR1 SGHRS and CDR2 YFSETQ come from the germline V gene. For the CDR3, the DNA is TGCGCCAGCAGCTTGCTGGGCTTCTCTGGAAACACCATATATTTT. This gives the protein CASSLLGFSGNTIYF.

The rearrangement links TRBV11-2 to TRBJ2-2; the match to TRBD2 covers 8 bases. CDR1 and CDR2 from the germline V gene are SGHAT and FQNNGV. This CDR3 comprises 17 residues. The V segment lost 0 bases and the J segment 4 bases; nucleotides outside the gene matches: 7. The CDR3 DNA reads TGTGCCAGCAGCTTAGAGAACGGGGGGGGCACCACCGGGGAGCTGTTTTTT. Translating it yields CASSLENGGGTTGELFF.

This chain connects TRBV19 to TRBJ2-1; 11 nucleotides agree with TRBD1. Germline V gives CDR1 LNHDA, CDR2 SQIVND (reference sequence). Unmatched junction bases numbered 5, after V lost 4 bases and J lost 9 bases. The CDR3 sequence is 14 residues long. The CDR3 nucleotides are TGTGCCAGTAGTACGGGACAGGGGGTCGGTGAGCAGTTCTTC. This translates into CASSTGQGVGEQFF.

The chain recombines TRBV12-3 or TRBV12-4 with TRBJ2-1; tentative D call: TRBD2 (5 bases). The CDR3 length is 12 residues. Between the trimmed V and J ends, which lost 6 bases and 5 bases, there was a span of 8 bases. CDR3 coding DNA: TGTGCCAGCAGGACTACCGACAATGAGCAGTTCTTC. Protein sequence: CASRTTDNEQFF.

This sequence joins TRBV7-9 and TRBJ1-2; 7 positions match TRBD1. J gave up 6 bases and V 0 bases, and 10 bases lay outside the gene matches. CDR1 is SEHNR, CDR2 FQNEAQ, per germline (reference sequence). There are 16 residues in the CDR3. CDR3 coding DNA: TGTGCCAGCAGCTTAGCGGGACAGAGGAGCTTCGATGGCTACACCTTC. Its translation: CASSLAGQRSFDGYTF.

This clone appeared a single time. V is TRBV7-9 and J is TRBJ1-4; D perhaps matches TRBD1 (5 bases). The CDR3 contains 15 residues. The V end was cut by 0 bases, the J end by 7 bases, with 12 bases between. Germline V lookup: CDR1 SEHNR, CDR2 FQNEAQ (reference sequence). The CDR3 bases are TGTGCCAGCAGCTTAGCATTGACGGGGGGTGAAAAACTGTTTTTT. Amino acid sequence: CASSLALTGGEKLFF.

This CDR3 reads CASSILTLRDRQPQHF. CDR3 DNA: TGTGCCAGTAGTATACTTACGCTCAGGGATCGTCAGCCCCAGCATTTT. This chain uses TRBV19 with TRBJ1-5; weak D call: TRBD1 (5 bases). The CDR3 is made up of 16 amino acids. The V and J ends lost 2 bases and 6 bases respectively, with 17 bases between them. CDR1 is LNHDA and CDR2 is SQIVND in the germline V gene (reference sequence).

The CDR3 DNA is TGCGCCAGCAGCAAGGGACAGGCTAATCAGCCCCAGCATTTT. It specifies CASSKGQANQPQHF. The V gene is TRBV5-1, the J gene TRBJ1-5; 8 bases line up with TRBD1. V shed 4 bases, J shed 4 bases, and the junction held 4 bases outside the gene matches. This CDR3 is built from 14 residues. The germline V gene encodes CDR1 SGHRS and CDR2 YFSETQ.

This clone has a handful of counts. The V gene is TRBV27, the J gene TRBJ1-3; the D gene is possibly TRBD1 (6 bases). V shed 6 bases and J shed 0 bases, with 12 bases lying between them. This CDR3 comprises 15 residues. Germline V gene sequence: CDR1 MNHEY, CDR2 SMNVEV (reference sequence). The CDR3 reads CASREQGSSGNTIYF. The DNA for the CDR3 is TGTGCCAGCAGGGAACAGGGAAGCTCTGGAAACACCATATATTTT.

The chain recombines TRBV6-6 with TRBJ1-1, with 10 bases fitting TRBD1. V shed 5 bases, J shed 7 bases, and the junction held 4 bases outside the gene matches. Germline assignment: CDR1 MNHNY and CDR2 SVGAGI (reference sequence). The CDR3 is 13 amino acids. CDR3 residues: CASSGTGVVEAFF. In DNA form, the CDR3 reads TGTGCCAGCAGTGGGACAGGGGTGGTTGAAGCTTTCTTT.

Here the CDR3 DNA reads TGTGCCAGCAGTTTACTGGGACAGGACGGCACTGAAGCTTTCTTT. The encoded protein is CASSLLGQDGTEAFF. V and J are TRBV27 and TRBJ1-1; 8 positions agree with TRBD1. There are 15 residues in the CDR3. The germline V gene encodes CDR1 MNHEY and CDR2 SMNVEV (reference sequence). The V gene end was trimmed by 2 bases and the J gene end by 4 bases; junction bases not matched to a gene: 6.

This chain joins TRBV29-1 and TRBJ1-1; D not certain. V lost 2 bases to trimming and J lost 0 bases, with 7 bases between them. The CDR3 has 13 amino acids. Germline values: CDR1 SQVTM, CDR2 ANQGSEA. The CDR3 nucleotides are TGCAGCGTTGAAATTTCCATGAACACTGAAGCTTTCTTT. Its protein is CSVEISMNTEAFF.

This clone came up a few times. The V and J genes are TRBV12-5 and TRBJ1-1, with a weak D call TRBD1 (6 bases). The germline CDR1 and CDR2 sequences are LGHNT and FRNRAP. The CDR3 runs 14 residues. V lost 4 bases and J 2 bases, leaving 11 bases between the germline ends. CDR3 amino acids: CASGSWTVNTEAFF. Written as DNA, the CDR3 is TGTGCTAGTGGTTCCTGGACAGTTAACACTGAAGCTTTCTTT.

This chain links TRBV28 with TRBJ2-2; D may be TRBD2 (6 bases). Germline CDR1 is MDHEN and CDR2 is SYDVKM. The CDR3 runs to 13 residues. Trimming removed 4 bases at V and 5 bases at J, with 8 bases between. CDR3 loop: CASSSRGTGELFF. The DNA for the CDR3 is TGTGCCAGCAGTTCCCGGGGGACCGGGGAGCTGTTTTTT. The full variable domain, rest sourced from reference TRBV28 and TRBJ2-2, is DVKVTQSSRYLVKRTGEKVFLECVQDMDHENMFWYRQDPGLGLRLIYFSYDVKMKEKGDIPEGYSVSREKKERFSLILESASTNQTSMYLCASSSRGTGELFFGEGSRLTVL.

V usage is TRBV3-1 (or the pseudogene TRBV3-2) and J usage is TRBJ1-4, with a weak D call TRBD1 (6 bases). The CDR3 is 13 residues long. The V and J ends lost 3 bases and 13 bases respectively, with 15 bases between them. The V gene's germline CDR1 is LGHDT and CDR2 YNNKEL (reference sequence). DNA of the CDR3: TGTGCCAGCAGCCATAACAGGGAGGGAGGACTGTTTTTT. Its translation is CASSHNREGGLFF.

The chain is built from TRBV7-6 and TRBJ1-2, with D possibly TRBD1 on 5 matching bases. Germline values: CDR1 SGHVS, CDR2 FNYEAQ. V lost 5 bases and J lost 1, with 20 bases in between. The CDR3 is made up of 17 amino acids. The CDR3 region is CASSPVPRDLRNYGYTF. The CDR3 DNA reads TGTGCCAGCAGCCCTGTTCCTCGGGACTTGCGTAACTATGGCTACACCTTC.

The chain has TRBV4-2 and TRBJ1-5, with 7 bases lining up with TRBD1. Trimming removed 1 base from V and 5 bases from J; junction bases left unmatched: 5. Germline values: CDR1 LGHNA, CDR2 YNFKEQ. The length of the CDR3 is 15 residues. The CDR3 DNA reads as TGTGCCAGCAGCCAAGGGGACAGTATCTATCAGCCCCAGCATTTT. It codes for CASSQGDSIYQPQHF.

The chain carries TRBV7-6 and TRBJ2-7, with D perhaps matching TRBD1 (5 bases). The germline gives CDR1 SGHVS, CDR2 FNYEAQ. The CDR3 totals 14 residues. Deletions cut 2 bases from V and 2 bases from J, with 10 bases between. The CDR3 DNA is TGTGCCAGCAGCTTAAGTGACAGACCCTACGAGCAGTACTTC. Translating it yields CASSLSDRPYEQYF.

The V call is TRBV2, the J call TRBJ1-5, with D possibly TRBD1 on 5 matching bases. The germline V and J ends were trimmed by 4 bases and 2 bases, with 15 bases remaining between them. Germline loops: CDR1 SNHLY, CDR2 FYNNEI. The CDR3 loop spans 16 amino acids. The CDR3 loop reads CASSGLGGIGNQPQHF. The CDR3 coding sequence is TGTGCCAGCAGTGGTCTGGGGGGAATAGGCAATCAGCCCCAGCATTTT.

Concerning this clone itself: Other DNA sequences in the same sample also yield this CDR3. The rearrangement uses TRBV6-1 and TRBJ2-5; 8 bases line up with TRBD2. The CDR3 extends over 16 amino acids. J gave up 5 bases and V 1 base, and 9 bases lay outside the gene matches. CDR1 MNHNS and CDR2 SASEGT come from the germline V gene. The CDR3 protein is CASSEGAGGARETQYF. The CDR3 DNA reads as TGTGCCAGCAGTGAAGGTGCGGGAGGAGCCCGGGAGACCCAGTACTTC.